This TCR beta chain was captured by sequencing in a study of cytomegalovirus exposure and HLA in healthy donors. Use of 60 Vbeta and 13 Jbeta primers characterized the PCR. The assay was immunoSEQ multiplex PCR, and TCRdb's table has in-frame clones only and misses some. Of fewer than 200,000 clones in the sample, roughly 70% were seen once. The junction had 8 bases not matched to a gene; V was cut back by 6 bases and J by 5 bases. Germline V gene data show CDR1 as MNHEY and CDR2 as SMNVEV (reference sequence). The CDR3 runs 16 residues. The source is a girl between 5 and 17 years old in good health and CMV-seronegative. The V gene is TRBV27, the J gene TRBJ1-5; 12 bases are a match to TRBD1. The sample was PBMCs. The CDR3 DNA is TGTGCCAGCAGACTAACAGGGACAGGGGGCGATCAGCCCCAGCATTTT. Protein: CASRLTGTGGDQPQHF.